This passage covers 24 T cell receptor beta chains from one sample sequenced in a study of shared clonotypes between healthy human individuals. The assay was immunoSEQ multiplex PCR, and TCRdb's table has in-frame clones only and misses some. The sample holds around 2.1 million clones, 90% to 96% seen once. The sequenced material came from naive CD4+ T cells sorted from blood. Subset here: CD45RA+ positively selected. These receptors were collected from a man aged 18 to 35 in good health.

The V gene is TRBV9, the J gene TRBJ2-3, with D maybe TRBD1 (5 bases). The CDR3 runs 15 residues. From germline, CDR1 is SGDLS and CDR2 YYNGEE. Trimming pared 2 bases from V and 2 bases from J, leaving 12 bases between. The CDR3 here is CASSVGQSPTDTQYF. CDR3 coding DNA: TGTGCCAGCAGCGTGGGGCAGTCACCCACAGATACGCAGTATTTT.

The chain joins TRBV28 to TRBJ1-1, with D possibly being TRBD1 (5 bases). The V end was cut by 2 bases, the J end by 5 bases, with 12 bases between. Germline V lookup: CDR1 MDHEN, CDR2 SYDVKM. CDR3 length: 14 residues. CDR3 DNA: TGTGCCAGCAGTTTACGCCTTAGGGGTACTGAAGCTTTCTTT. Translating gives CASSLRLRGTEAFF.

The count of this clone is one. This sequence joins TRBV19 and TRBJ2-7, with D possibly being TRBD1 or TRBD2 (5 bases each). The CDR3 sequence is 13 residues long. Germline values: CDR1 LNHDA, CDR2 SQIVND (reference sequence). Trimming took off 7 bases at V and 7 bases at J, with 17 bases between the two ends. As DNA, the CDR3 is TGTGCCAGTAAGTCCCAGGGACCAAGGGAGCAGTACTTC. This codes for CASKSQGPREQYF.

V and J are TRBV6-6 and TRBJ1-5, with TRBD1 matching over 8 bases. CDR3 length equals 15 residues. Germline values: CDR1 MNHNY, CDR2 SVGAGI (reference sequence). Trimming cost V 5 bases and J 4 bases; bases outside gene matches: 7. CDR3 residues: CASSNGGQGNQPQHF. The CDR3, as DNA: TGTGCCAGCAGTAACGGAGGACAGGGTAATCAGCCCCAGCATTTT.

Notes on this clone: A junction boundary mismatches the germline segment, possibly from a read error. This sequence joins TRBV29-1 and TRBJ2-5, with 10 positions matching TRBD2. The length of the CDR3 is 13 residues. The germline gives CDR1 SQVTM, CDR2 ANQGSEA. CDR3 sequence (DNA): TGCAGCGGTGAACTAGCGGGGCAAGAGACCCAGTACTTC. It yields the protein CSGELAGQETQYF.

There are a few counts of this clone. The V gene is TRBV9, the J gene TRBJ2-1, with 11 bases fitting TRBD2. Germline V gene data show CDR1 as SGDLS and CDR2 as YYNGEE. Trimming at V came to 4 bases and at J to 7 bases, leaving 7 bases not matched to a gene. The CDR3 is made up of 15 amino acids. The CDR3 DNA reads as TGTGCCAGCAGCTTGACTAGCGGGACAGGTAATGAGCAGTTCTTC. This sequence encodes CASSLTSGTGNEQFF.

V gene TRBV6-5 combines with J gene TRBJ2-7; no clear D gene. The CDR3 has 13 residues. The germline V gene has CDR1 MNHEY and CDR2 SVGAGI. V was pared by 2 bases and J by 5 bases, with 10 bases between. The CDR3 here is CASSYVGNNEQYF. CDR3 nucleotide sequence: TGTGCCAGCAGTTACGTGGGGAATAACGAGCAGTACTTC.

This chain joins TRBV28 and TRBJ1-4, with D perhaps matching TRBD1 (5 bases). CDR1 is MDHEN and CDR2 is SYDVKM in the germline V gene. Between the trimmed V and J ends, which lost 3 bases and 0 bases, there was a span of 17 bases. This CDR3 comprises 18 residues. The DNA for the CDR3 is TGTGCCAGCAGTTTCCCATCCCAGGGTTTGACAACTAATGAAAAACTGTTTTTT. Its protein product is CASSFPSQGLTTNEKLFF.

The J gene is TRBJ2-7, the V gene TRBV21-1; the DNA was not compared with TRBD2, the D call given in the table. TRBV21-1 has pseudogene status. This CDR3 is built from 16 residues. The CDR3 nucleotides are TGTGCCAGCCCCAATCGTGTCGCTAGCGGGTTCTACGAGCAGTACTTC. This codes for CASPNRVASGFYEQYF.

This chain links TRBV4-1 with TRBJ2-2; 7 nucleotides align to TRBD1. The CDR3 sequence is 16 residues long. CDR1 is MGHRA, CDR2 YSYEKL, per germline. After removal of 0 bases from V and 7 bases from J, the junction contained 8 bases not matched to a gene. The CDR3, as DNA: TGCGCCAGCAGCCAAGATAAGGGGGCGCATATCGGGGAGCTGTTTTTT. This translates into CASSQDKGAHIGELFF.

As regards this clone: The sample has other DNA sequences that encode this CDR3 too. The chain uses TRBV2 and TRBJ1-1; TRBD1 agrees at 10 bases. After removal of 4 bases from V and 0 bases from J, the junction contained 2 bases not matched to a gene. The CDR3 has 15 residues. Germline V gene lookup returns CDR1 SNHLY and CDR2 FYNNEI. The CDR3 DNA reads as TGTGCCAGCAGTGGGGACAGGGGACTGAACACTGAAGCTTTCTTT. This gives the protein CASSGDRGLNTEAFF.

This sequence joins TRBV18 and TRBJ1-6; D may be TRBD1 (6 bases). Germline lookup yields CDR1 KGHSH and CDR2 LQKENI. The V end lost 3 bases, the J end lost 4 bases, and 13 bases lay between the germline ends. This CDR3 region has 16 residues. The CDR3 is CASSPEPGHYNSPLHF. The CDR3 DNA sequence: TGTGCCAGCTCACCCGAGCCGGGACATTATAATTCACCCCTCCACTTT. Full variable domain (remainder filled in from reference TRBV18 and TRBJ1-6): NAGVMQNPRHLVRRRGQEARLRCSPMKGHSHVYWYRQLPEEGLKFMVYLQKENIIDESGMPKERFSAEFPKEGPSILRIQQVVRGDSAAYFCASSPEPGHYNSPLHFGNGTRLTVT.

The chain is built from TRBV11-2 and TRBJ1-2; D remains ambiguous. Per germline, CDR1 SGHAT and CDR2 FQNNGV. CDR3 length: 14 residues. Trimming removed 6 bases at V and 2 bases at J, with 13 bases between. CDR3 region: CASRAVRQNYGYTF. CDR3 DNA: TGTGCCAGCAGGGCCGTTCGCCAGAACTATGGCTACACCTTC. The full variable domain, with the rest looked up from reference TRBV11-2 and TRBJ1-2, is EAGVAQSPRYKIIEKRQSVAFWCNPISGHATLYWYQQILGQGPKLLIQFQNNGVVDDSQLPKDRFSAERLKGVDSTLKIQPAKLEDSAVYLCASRAVRQNYGYTFGSGTRLTVV.

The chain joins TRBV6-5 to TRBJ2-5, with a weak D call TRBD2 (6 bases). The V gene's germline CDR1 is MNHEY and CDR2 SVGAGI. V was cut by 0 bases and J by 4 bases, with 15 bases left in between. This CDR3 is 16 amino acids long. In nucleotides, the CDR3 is TGTGCCAGCAGTTACTCTGGGGGGAGACGGCGAGAGACCCAGTACTTC. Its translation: CASSYSGGRRRETQYF.

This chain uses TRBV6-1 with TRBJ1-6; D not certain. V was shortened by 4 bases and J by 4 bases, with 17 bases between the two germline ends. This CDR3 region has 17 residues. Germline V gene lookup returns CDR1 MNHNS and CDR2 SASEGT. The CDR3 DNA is TGTGCCAGCAGTGTATCCTCGGATCCGACTTATAATTCACCCCTCCACTTT. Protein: CASSVSSDPTYNSPLHF.

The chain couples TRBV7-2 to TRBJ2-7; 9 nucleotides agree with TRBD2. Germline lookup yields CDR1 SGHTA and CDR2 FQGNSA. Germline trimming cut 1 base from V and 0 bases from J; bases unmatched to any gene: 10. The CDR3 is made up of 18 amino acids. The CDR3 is CASSLGGGGRASSYEQYF. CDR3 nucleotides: TGTGCCAGCAGCTTAGGGGGAGGCGGGAGGGCTAGCTCCTACGAGCAGTACTTC.

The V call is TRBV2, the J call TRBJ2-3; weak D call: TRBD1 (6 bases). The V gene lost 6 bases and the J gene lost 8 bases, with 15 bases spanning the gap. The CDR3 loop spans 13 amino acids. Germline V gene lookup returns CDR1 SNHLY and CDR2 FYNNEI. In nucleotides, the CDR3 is TGTGCCAGCAGGGCCCAGGGGATAGGTACGCAGTATTTT. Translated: CASRAQGIGTQYF.

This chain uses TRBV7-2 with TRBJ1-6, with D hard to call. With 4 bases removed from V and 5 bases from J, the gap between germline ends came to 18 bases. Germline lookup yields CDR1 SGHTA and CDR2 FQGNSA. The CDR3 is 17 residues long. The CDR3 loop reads CASSSSFGRANNSPLHF. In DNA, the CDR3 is TGTGCCAGCAGCTCTTCTTTTGGACGGGCCAATAATTCACCCCTCCACTTT.

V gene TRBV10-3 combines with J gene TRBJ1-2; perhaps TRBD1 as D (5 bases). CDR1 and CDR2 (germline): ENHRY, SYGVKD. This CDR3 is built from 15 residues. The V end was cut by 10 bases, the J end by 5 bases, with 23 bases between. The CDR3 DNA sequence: TGTGCCAGTATCCGGGACGGTATCAACTTGTATGGCTACACCTTC. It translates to CASIRDGINLYGYTF.

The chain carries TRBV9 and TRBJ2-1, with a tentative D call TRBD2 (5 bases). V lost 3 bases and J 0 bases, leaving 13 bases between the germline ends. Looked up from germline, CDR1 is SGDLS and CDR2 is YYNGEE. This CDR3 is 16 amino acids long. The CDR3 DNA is TGTGCCAGCAGCGCAAGAGAGGGCAGCTCCTACAATGAGCAGTTCTTC. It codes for CASSAREGSSYNEQFF.

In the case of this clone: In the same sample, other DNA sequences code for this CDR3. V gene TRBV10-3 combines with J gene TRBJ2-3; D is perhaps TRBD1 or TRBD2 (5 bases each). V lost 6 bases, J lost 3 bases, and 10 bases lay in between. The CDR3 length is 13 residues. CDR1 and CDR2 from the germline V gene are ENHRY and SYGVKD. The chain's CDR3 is CAISGTGTDTQYF. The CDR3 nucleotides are TGTGCCATCAGCGGGACCGGGACAGATACGCAGTATTTT.

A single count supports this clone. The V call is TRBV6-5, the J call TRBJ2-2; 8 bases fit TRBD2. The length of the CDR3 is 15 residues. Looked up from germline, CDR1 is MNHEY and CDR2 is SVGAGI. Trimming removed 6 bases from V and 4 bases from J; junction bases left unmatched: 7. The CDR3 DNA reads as TGTGCCAGCAGGTTTTTAGCGGGACCCACCGGGGAGCTGTTTTTT. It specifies CASRFLAGPTGELFF.

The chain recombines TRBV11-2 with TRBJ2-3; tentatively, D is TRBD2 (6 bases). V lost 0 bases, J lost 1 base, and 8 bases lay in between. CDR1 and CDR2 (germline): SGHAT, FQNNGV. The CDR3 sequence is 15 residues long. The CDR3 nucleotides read TGTGCCAGCAGCTTAGAACTAGCTCGCACAGATACGCAGTATTTT. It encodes CASSLELARTDTQYF.

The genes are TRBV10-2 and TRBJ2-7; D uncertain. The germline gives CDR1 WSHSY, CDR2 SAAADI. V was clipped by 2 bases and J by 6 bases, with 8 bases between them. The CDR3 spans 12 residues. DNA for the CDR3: TGCGCCAGCAGTGAGGAGACTGTCGAGCAGTACTTC. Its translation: CASSEETVEQYF.